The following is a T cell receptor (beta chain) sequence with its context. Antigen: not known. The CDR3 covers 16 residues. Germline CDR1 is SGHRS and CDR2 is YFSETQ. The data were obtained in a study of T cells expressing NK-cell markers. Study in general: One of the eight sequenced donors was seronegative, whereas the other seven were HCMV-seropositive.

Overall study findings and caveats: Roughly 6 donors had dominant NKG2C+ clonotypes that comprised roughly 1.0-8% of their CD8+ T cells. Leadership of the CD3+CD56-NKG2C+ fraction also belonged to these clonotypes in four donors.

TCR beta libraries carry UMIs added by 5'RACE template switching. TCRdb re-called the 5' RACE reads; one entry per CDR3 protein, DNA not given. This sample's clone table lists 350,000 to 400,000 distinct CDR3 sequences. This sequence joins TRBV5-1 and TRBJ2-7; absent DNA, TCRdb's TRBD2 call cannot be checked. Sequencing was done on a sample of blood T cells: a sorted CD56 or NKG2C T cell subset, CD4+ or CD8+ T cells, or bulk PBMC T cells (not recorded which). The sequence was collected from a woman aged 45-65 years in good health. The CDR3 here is CASSLATSGSLYEQYF.